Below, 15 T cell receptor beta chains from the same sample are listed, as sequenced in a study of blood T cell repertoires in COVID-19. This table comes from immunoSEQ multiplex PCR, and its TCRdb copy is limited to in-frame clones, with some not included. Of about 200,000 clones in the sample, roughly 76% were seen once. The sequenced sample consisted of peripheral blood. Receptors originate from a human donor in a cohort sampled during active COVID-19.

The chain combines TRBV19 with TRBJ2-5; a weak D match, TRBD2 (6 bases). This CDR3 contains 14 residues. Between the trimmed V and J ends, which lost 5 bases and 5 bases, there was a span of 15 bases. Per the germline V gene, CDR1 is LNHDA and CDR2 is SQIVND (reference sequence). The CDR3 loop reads CASSPRDGGETQYF. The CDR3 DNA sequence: TGTGCCAGTAGTCCACGAGATGGAGGGGAGACCCAGTACTTC.

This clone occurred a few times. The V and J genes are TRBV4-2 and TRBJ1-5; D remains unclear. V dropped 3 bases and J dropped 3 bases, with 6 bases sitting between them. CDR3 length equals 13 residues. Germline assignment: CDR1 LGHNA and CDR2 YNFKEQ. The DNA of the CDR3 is TGTGCCAGCAGCCACAGATACAATCAGCCCCAGCATTTT. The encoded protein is CASSHRYNQPQHF.

CDR3 nucleotide sequence: TGTGCCAGCAGTTTATATGGGACAGGGAGACTCGTCTATGGCTACACCTTC. As protein: CASSLYGTGRLVYGYTF. V gene TRBV27 combines with J gene TRBJ1-2; 9 bases map to TRBD1. Losses at the gene ends were 1 base for V and 4 bases for J; bases not matched to a gene: 10. The CDR3 runs to 17 residues. Germline V gene sequence: CDR1 MNHEY, CDR2 SMNVEV (reference sequence).

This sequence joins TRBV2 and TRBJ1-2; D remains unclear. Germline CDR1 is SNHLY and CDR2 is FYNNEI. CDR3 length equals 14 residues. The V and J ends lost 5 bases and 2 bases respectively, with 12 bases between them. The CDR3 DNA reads TGTGCCAGCAGTCAAGTTACTCGAAACTATGGCTACACCTTC. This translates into CASSQVTRNYGYTF.

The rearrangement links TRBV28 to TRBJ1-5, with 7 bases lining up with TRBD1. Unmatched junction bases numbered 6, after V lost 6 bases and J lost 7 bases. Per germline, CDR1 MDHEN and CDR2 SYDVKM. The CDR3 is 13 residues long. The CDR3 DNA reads TGTGCCAGCAGCCGGACAGGATACCAGCCCCAGCATTTT. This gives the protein CASSRTGYQPQHF.

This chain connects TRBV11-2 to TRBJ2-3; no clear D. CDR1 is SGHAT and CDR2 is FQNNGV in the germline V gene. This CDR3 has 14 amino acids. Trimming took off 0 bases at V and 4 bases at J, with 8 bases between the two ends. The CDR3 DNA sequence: TGTGCCAGCAGCTTAGATCGTTCCTCAGATACGCAGTATTTT. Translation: CASSLDRSSDTQYF.

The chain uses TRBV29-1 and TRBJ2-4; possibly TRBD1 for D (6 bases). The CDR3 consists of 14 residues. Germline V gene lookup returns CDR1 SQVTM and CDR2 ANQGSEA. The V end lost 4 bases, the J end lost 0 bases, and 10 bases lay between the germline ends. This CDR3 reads CSVVNRVAKNIQYF. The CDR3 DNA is TGCAGCGTTGTAAACAGGGTAGCCAAAAACATTCAGTACTTC.

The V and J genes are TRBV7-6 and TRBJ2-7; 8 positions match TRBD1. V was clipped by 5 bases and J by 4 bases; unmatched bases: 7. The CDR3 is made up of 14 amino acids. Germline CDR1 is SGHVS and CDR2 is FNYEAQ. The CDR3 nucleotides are TGTGCCAGCAGCACACAGGGGGGAGGTTACGAGCAGTACTTC. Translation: CASSTQGGGYEQYF.

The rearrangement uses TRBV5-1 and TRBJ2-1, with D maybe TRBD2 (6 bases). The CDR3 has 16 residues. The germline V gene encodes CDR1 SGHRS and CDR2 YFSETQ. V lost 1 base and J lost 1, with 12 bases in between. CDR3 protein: CASSLTGVISYNEQFF. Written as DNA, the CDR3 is TGCGCCAGCAGCTTGACGGGAGTAATTTCCTACAATGAGCAGTTCTTC.

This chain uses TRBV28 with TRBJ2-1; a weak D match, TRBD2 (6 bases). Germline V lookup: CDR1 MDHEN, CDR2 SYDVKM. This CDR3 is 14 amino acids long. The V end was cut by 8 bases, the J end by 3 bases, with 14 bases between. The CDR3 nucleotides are TGTGCCAGCCTCCCCGGGGGACTCTACAATGAGCAGTTCTTC. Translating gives CASLPGGLYNEQFF.

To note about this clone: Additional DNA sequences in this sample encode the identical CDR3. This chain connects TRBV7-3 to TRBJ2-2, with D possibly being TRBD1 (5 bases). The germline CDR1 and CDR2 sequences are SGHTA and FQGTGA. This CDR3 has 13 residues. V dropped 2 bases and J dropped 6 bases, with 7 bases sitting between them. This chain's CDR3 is CASSLQGAGELFF. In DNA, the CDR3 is TGTGCCAGCAGCTTACAGGGTGCCGGGGAGCTGTTTTTT. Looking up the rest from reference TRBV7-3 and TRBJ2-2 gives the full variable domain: GAGVSQTPSNKVTEKGKYVELRCDPISGHTALYWYRQSLGQGPEFLIYFQGTGAADDSGLPNDRFFAVRPEGSVSTLKIQRTERGDSAVYLCASSLQGAGELFFGEGSRLTVL.

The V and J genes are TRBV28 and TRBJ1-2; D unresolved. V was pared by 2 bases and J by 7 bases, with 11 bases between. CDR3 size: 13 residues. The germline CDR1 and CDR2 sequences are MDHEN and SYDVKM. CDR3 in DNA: TGTGCCAGCAGTTTAACCAGTCCGTCTGGCTACACCTTC. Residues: CASSLTSPSGYTF.

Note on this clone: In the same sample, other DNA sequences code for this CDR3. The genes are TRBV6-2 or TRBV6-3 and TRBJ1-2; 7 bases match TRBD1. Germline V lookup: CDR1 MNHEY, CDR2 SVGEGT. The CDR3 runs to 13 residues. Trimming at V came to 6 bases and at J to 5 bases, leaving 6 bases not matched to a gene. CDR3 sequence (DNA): TGTGCCAGCAGCAGGACAGGATCATATGGCTACACCTTC. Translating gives CASSRTGSYGYTF.

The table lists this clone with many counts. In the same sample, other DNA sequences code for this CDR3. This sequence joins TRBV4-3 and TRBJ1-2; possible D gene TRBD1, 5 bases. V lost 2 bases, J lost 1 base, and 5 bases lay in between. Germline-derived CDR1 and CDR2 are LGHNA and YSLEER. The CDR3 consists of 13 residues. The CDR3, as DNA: TGCGCCAGCAGCCAACAGGGTAACTATGGCTACACCTTC. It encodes CASSQQGNYGYTF.

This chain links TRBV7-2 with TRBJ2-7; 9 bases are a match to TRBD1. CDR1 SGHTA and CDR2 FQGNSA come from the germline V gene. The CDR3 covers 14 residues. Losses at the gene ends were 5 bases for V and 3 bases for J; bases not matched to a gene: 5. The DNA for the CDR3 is TGTGCCAGCAGCGAACAGGGGGCCCTCTACGAGCAGTACTTC. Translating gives CASSEQGALYEQYF.